The sequence of this T cell receptor (beta chain) was determined in a study of early T cells in non-severe SARS-CoV-2 infection. Overall study: Chains from this unsorted whole-blood bulk RNA could not be paired.

Attachment of unique molecular identifiers to individual cDNA molecules was performed. MiXCR, run by TCRdb on the 5' RACE reads, gives a single entry per CDR3 protein. The sample lists just under 65,000 distinct CDR3 sequences, roughly 14% seen once, with 4% to 5% in the top ten. This clonotype was recorded only once. Its antigen is unidentified. Study-wide results and caveats: The VDJdb matching leaned toward anti-spike CD8 responses and overlooked private and CD4 specificities.

Trimming cost V 7 bases and J 2 bases, with 4 bases left between them. CDR3 length: 10 amino acids. In germline, CDR1 is SQVTM, CDR2 ANQGSEA. The chain joins TRBV29-1 to TRBJ2-3; no clear D. The sequence was obtained from an adult who was a healthcare worker with PCR-confirmed SARS-CoV-2 infection or an uninfected control (not recorded which). The sequenced sample was whole blood. The CDR3 DNA is TGCAGCGCCTCCACAGATACGCAGTATTTT. This codes for CSASTDTQYF.